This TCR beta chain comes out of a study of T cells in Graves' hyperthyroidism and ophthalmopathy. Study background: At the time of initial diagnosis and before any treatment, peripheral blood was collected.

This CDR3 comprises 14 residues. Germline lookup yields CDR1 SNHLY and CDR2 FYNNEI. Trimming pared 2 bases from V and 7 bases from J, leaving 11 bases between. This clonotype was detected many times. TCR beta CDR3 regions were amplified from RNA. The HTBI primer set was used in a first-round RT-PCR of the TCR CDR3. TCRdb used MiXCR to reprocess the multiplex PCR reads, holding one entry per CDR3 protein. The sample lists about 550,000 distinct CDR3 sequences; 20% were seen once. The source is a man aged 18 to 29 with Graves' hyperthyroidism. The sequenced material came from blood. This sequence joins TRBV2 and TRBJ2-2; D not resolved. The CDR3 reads CASSESRQVGELFF. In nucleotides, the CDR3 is TGTGCCAGCAGTGAATCAAGACAAGTCGGGGAGCTGTTTTTT.